This record covers a single T cell receptor (beta chain). Its antigen target is currently unknown. Base quality data are lacking; no much larger clone is found one base away. This sample was included in a study of blood T cell repertoires in COVID-19 (TCRdb year 2020). Regarding the complete study: The collaborator samples originated in the United States, Italy and Spain and spanned the acute and convalescent phases of COVID-19. The samples were drawn from two sources: the first 160 participants of the ongoing ImmuneRACE study, and 1,000 to 1,500 subjects contributed by 6 global collaborators. Sample metadata almost always included a de-identified subject ID, COVID-19 status, age in years and sex. Where available, HLA class I and class II types were taken from metadata supplied by the sample provider and were not determined by assay-based typing. The material from the prospective study consisted of cDNA or gDNA derived from T cells, B-cell-depleted T cells, or PBMCs. Subjects who had been exposed to COVID-19, were actively infected with it, or had recovered from it provided the deeply sampled blood TCRbeta repertoires that made up the dataset. The repertoires were released in a freely available public database intended as a resource for research on the immune response to SARS-CoV-2. Broader findings and caveats from the paper: Clinical and demographic metadata were provided uncurated, with the amount varying by source and participant.

The collaborating institutions used their own protocols to collect whole blood in K2EDTA tubes. For TCRbeta analysis, collaborator samples were shipped as frozen whole blood, as isolated PBMCs, or as DNA extracted from either sample type. TCRbeta CDR3 regions were amplified from genomic DNA using the immunoSEQ Assay, a bias-controlled multiplex PCR. Concerning the study's data processing: The number of nucleated cells in each sample was estimated from the amplification of reference gene primers within the assay. To quantify the absolute abundance of each unique TCRbeta CDR3 rearrangement, sequence reads were collapsed and filtered. For each sample, productive Simpson clonality was calculated as the square root of Simpson's diversity index across productive rearrangements. TCRdb took over this immuneACCESS table, retaining in-frame rearrangements with V and J assigned. Such tables are incomplete; in checked studies, under half of the missing clones stem from an unresolved V gene, and the remainder is unexplained. V, J and clone size were drawn from that table, and D and trimming were deduced from the DNA. Recorded for this sample are about 160,000 clones; around 90% of them occurred a single time. The leading ten clones occupy about 4% of the sample.

The CDR3, from cysteine to phenylalanine, totals 16 residues. Solely the CDR3 DNA is kept, with 48 bases framed from the first base. Cut back by 4 bases and 0 bases, the V and J ends lie 13 bases apart. CDR1 and CDR2, per the germline V gene, are MNHNS and SASEGT. The rearranged segments are TRBV6-1 and TRBJ1-3; the D region possibly corresponds to TRBD1 (5 bases align). This clonotype was sampled from a woman aged 60-75 years with active or convalescent COVID-19. Sequencing was done on a sample of peripheral blood. The CDR3 reads as follows: CASSATTAISGNTIYF. The DNA is TGTGCCAGCAGTGCAACGACAGCGATCTCTGGAAACACCATATATTTT.